This T cell receptor (beta chain) was captured by sequencing in a study of technical replicates of blood from a few donors. Method: immunoSEQ multiplex PCR; TCRdb's copy keeps in-frame clones and lacks some. The sample carries tens of thousands of clones, roughly 91% recorded once. There are 16 residues in the CDR3. Germline loops: CDR1 SEHNR, CDR2 FQNEAQ (reference sequence). V was pared by 5 bases and J by 5 bases, with 22 bases between. This chain uses TRBV7-9 with TRBJ2-7; maybe TRBD2 (5 bases). Sequenced: PBMCs. The clonotype was recovered from a human donor in good health. Some clones in this sample may be carry-over from other donors' samples. The CDR3 loop reads CASSLWGDTRLDEQYF. The CDR3 bases are TGTGCCAGCAGCCTATGGGGTGACACTAGGTTAGACGAGCAGTACTTC. Full variable domain (remainder filled in from reference TRBV7-9 and TRBJ2-7): DTGVSQNPRHKITKRGQNVTFRCDPISEHNRLYWYRQTLGQGPEFLTYFQNEAQLEKSRLLSDRFSAERPKGSFSTLEIQRTEQGDSAMYLCASSLWGDTRLDEQYFGPGTRLTVT.